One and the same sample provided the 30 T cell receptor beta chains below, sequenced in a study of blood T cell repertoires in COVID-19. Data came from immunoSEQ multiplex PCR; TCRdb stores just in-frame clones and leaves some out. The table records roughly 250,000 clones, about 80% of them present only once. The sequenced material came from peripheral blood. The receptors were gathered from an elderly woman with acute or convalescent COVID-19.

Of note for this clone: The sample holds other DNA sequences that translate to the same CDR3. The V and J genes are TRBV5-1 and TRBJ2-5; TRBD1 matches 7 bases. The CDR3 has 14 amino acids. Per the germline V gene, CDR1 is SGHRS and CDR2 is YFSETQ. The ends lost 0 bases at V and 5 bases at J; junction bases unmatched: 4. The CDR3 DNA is TGCGCCAGCAGCTTGGGAGGGGGCGAGGAGACCCAGTACTTC. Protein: CASSLGGGEETQYF.

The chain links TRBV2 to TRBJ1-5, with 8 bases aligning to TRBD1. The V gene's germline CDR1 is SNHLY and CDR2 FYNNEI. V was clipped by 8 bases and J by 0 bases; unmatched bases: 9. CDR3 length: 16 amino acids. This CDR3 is CASGQGQLYSNQPQHF. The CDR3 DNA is TGTGCCAGCGGACAGGGACAGCTCTATAGCAATCAGCCCCAGCATTTT.

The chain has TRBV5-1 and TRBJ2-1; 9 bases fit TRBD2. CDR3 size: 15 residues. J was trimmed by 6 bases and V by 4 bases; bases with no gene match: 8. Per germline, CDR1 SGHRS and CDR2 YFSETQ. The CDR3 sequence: CASSPGGGGANEQFF. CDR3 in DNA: TGCGCCAGCAGCCCGGGTGGCGGGGGGGCCAATGAGCAGTTCTTC.

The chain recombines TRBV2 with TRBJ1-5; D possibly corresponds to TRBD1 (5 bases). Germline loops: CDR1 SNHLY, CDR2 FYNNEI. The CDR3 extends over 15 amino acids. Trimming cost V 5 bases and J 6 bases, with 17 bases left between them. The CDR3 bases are TGTGCCAGCAGTCCGGAGAAGGGGTATAGTCAGCCCCAGCATTTT. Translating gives CASSPEKGYSQPQHF.

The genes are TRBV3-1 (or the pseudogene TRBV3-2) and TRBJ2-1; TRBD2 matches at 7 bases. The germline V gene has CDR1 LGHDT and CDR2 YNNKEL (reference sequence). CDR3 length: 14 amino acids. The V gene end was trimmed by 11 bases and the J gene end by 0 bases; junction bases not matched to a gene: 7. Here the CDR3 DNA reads TGTGCCGTCCATCTAGCGGCCTCCTACAATGAGCAGTTCTTC. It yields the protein CAVHLAASYNEQFF.

The CDR3 DNA is TGTGCCAGCAGTGAAACCCAGGGGGGAAATCAGCCCCAGCATTTT. This gives the protein CASSETQGGNQPQHF. The V and J genes are TRBV6-1 and TRBJ1-5; 7 bases map to TRBD1. Germline trimming cut 2 bases from V and 4 bases from J; bases unmatched to any gene: 5. The CDR3 loop spans 15 amino acids. Germline assignment: CDR1 MNHNS and CDR2 SASEGT.

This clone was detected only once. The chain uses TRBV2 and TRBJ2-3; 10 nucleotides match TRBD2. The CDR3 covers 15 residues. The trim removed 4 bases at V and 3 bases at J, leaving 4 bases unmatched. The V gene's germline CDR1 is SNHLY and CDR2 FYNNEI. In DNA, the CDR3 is TGTGCCAGCAGTGGCACTAGCGGGGCAACAGATACGCAGTATTTT. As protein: CASSGTSGATDTQYF. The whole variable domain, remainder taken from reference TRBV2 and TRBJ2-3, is EPEVTQTPSHQVTQMGQEVILRCVPISNHLYFYWYRQILGQKVEFLVSFYNNEISEKSEIFDDQFSVERPDGSNFTLKIRSTKLEDSAMYFCASSGTSGATDTQYFGPGTRLTVL.

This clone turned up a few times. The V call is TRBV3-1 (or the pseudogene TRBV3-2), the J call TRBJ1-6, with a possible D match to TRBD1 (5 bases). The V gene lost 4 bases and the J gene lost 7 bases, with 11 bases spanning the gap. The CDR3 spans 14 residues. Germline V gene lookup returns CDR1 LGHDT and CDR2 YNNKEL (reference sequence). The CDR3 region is CASSLTRTNSPLHF. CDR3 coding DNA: TGTGCCAGCAGCCTTACACGGACAAATTCACCCCTCCACTTT.

The CDR3 here is CAISAGGAEQYF. In DNA form, the CDR3 reads TGTGCCATCAGTGCGGGGGGGGCGGAGCAGTACTTC. The J gene is TRBJ2-7, the V gene TRBV10-3, with 8 bases aligning to TRBD2. J lost 7 bases, V lost 4 bases, and 3 bases had no gene match. This CDR3 has 12 residues. The germline V gene has CDR1 ENHRY and CDR2 SYGVKD.

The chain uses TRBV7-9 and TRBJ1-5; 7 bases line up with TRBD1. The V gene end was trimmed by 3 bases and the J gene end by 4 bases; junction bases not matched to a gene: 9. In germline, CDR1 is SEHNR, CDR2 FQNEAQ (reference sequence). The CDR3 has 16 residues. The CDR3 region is CASSLATGRGNQPQHF. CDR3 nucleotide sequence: TGTGCCAGCAGCTTGGCGACAGGGCGTGGAAATCAGCCCCAGCATTTT.

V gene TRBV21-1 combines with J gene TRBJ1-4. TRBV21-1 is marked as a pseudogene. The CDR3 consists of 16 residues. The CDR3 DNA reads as TGTGCCAGCAGCAAAGACGGGGAGGCAACTAATGAAAAACTGTTTTTT. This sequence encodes CASSKDGEATNEKLFF.

This CDR3 is CASSVLAGEGELFF. DNA for the CDR3: TGTGCCAGCAGTGTACTAGCGGGGGAAGGGGAGCTGTTTTTT. V gene TRBV2 combines with J gene TRBJ2-2; 11 positions agree with TRBD2. Germline-derived CDR1 and CDR2 are SNHLY and FYNNEI. V lost 4 bases, J lost 8 bases, and 3 bases stayed unmatched. The CDR3 has 14 amino acids.

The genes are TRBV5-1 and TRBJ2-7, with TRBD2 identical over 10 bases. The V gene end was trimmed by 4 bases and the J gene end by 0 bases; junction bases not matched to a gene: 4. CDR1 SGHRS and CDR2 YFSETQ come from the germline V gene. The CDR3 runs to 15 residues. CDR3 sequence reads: CASSPSGGVSYEQYF. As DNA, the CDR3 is TGCGCCAGCAGCCCGAGCGGGGGGGTCTCCTACGAGCAGTACTTC. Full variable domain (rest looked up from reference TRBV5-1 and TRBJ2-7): KAGVTQTPRYLIKTRGQQVTLSCSPISGHRSVSWYQQTPGQGLQFLFEYFSETQRNKGNFPGRFSGRQFSNSRSEMNVSTLELGDSALYLCASSPSGGVSYEQYFGPGTRLTVT.

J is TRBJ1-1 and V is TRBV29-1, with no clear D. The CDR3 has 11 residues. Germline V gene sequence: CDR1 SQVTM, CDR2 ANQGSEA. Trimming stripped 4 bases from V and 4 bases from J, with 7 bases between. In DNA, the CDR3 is TGCAGCGTTGTACTGATCACTGAAGCTTTCTTT. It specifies CSVVLITEAFF.

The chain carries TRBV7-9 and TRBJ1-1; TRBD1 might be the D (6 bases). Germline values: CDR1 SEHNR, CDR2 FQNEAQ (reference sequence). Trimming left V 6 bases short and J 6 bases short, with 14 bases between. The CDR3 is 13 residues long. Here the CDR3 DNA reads TGTGCCAGCAGAATGGCCCCAGGGGCTGAAGCTTTCTTT. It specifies CASRMAPGAEAFF.

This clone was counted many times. CDR3 amino acids: CASSATSGLPYEQYF. CDR3 bases: TGTGCCAGCAGCGCTACTAGCGGTCTCCCCTACGAGCAGTACTTC. This rearrangement joins TRBV6-2 or TRBV6-3 to TRBJ2-7, with 8 bases aligning to TRBD2. The CDR3 covers 15 residues. Losses at the gene ends were 6 bases for V and 2 bases for J; bases not matched to a gene: 9. Germline lookup yields CDR1 MNHEY and CDR2 SVGEGT.

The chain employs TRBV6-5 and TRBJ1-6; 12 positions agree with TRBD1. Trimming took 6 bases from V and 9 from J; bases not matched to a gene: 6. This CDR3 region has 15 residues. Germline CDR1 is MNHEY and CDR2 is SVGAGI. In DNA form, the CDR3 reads TGTGCCAGCAGCTCCGGGACAGGGGGCGGTTCACCCCTCCACTTT. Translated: CASSSGTGGGSPLHF.

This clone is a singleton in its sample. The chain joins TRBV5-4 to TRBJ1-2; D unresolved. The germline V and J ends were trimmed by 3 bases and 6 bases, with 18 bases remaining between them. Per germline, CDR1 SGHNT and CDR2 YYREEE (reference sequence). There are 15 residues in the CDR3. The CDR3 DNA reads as TGTGCCAGCAGCTCCCGGCGGAGTCTTACAAATGGCTACACCTTC. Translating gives CASSSRRSLTNGYTF.

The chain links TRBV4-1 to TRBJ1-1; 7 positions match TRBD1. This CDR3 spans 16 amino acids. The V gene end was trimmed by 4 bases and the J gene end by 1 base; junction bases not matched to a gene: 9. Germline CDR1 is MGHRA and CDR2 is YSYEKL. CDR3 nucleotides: TGCGCCAGCAGCCCCTATGTAGACAGGGCGAACACTGAAGCTTTCTTT. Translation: CASSPYVDRANTEAFF.

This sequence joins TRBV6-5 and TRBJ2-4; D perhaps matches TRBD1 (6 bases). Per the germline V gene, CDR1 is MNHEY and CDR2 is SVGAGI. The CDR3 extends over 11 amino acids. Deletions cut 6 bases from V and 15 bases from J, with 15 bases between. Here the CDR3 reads CASRQGAITYF. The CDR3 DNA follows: TGTGCCAGCAGACAGGGAGCCATTACGTACTTC.

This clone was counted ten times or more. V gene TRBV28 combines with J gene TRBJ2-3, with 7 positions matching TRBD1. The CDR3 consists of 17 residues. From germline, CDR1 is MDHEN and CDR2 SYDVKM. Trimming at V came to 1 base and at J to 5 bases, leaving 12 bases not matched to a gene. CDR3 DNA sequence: TGTGCCAGCAGTTTATTAGGGACAGCGATAAGGGGAGATACGCAGTATTTT. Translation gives CASSLLGTAIRGDTQYF. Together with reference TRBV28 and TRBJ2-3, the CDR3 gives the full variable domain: DVKVTQSSRYLVKRTGEKVFLECVQDMDHENMFWYRQDPGLGLRLIYFSYDVKMKEKGDIPEGYSVSREKKERFSLILESASTNQTSMYLCASSLLGTAIRGDTQYFGPGTRLTVL.

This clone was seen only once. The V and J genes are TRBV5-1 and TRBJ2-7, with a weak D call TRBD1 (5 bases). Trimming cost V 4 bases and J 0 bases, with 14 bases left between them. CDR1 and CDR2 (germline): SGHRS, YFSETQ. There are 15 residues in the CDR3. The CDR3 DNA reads TGCGCCAGCAGCCAGACAGTGTTACTCTCCTACGAGCAGTACTTC. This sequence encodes CASSQTVLLSYEQYF.

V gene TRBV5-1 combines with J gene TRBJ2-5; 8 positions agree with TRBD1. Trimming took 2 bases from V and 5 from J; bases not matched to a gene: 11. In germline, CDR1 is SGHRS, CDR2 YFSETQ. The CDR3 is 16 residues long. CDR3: CASSFNRQGRRETQYF. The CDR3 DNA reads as TGCGCCAGCAGCTTTAATCGACAGGGGAGGAGGGAGACCCAGTACTTC.

Here the CDR3 reads CASSQDPGDRGYEQYF. The DNA for the CDR3 is TGTGCCAGCAGCCAAGATCCAGGGGACAGGGGTTACGAGCAGTACTTC. The chain couples TRBV3-1 (or the pseudogene TRBV3-2) to TRBJ2-7; TRBD1 aligns across 10 bases. The trim removed 0 bases at V and 4 bases at J, leaving 6 bases unmatched. CDR3 length equals 16 residues. CDR1 and CDR2 (germline): LGHDT, YNNKEL (reference sequence).

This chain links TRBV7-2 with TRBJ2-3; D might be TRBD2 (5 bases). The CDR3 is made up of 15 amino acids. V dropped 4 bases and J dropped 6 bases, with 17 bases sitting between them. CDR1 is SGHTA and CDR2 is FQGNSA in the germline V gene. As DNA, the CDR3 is TGTGCCAGCAGCTCCAGGTCAACGGGCGGGGATACGCAGTATTTT. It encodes CASSSRSTGGDTQYF.

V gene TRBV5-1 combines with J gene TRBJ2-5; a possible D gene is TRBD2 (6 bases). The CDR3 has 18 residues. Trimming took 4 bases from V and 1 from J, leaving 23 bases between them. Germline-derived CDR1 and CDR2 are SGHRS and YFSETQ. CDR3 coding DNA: TGCGCCAGCAGCCCCGGCGGGTCGGGCGGGGTGTTCCAAGAGACCCAGTACTTC. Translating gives CASSPGGSGGVFQETQYF.

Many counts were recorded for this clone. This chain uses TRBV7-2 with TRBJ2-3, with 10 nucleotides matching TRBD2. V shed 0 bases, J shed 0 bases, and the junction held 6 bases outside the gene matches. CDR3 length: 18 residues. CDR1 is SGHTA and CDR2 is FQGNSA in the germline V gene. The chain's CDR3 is CASSLAASGGLSTDTQYF. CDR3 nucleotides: TGTGCCAGCAGCTTAGCGGCTAGCGGGGGCCTTAGCACAGATACGCAGTATTTT.

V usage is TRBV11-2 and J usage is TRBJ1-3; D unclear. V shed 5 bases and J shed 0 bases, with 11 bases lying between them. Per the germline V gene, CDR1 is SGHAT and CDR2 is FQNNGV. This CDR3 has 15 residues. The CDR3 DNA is TGTGCCAGCAGCCCCCGGGTCTCCTCTGGAAACACCATATATTTT. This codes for CASSPRVSSGNTIYF.

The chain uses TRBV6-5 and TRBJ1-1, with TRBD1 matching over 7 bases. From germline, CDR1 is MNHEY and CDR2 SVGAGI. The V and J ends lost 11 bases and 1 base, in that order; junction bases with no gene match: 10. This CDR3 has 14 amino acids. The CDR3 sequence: CASLRQGPNTEAFF. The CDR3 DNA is TGTGCCTCCCTCCGACAGGGACCGAACACTGAAGCTTTCTTT.

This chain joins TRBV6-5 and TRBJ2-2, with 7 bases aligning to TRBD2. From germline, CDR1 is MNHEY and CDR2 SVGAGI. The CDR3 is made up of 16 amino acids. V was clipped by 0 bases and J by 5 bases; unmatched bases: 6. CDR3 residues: CASSYSIRRETGELFF. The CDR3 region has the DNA TGTGCCAGCAGTTACTCGATTCGGCGGGAGACCGGGGAGCTGTTTTTT.